A selection of T cell receptor beta chains follows, all from one sample in a study of blood T cell repertoires in COVID-19. Sequencing used immunoSEQ multiplex PCR; TCRdb keeps in-frame clones, though not all of them. The sample has 44,000 or so clones; 86% are singletons. The sequenced material came from peripheral blood. These receptors all come from a human donor in a cohort sampled during active COVID-19. Each CDR3 is given with its conserved first and last residue. Fields, in order: clone size, J gene, V gene, D gene, CDR3 DNA, CDR3 protein. D genes are given only for firm matches. For some rows the clone size is stated as once, few or many, or as a class when expanded; others skip it.

>.|TRBJ1-2|TRBV9|.
TGTGCCAGCAGCGTACCACGGGGGAACCGAAACTATGGCTACACCTTC
CASSVPRGNRNYGYTF
>.|TRBJ2-7|TRBV7-9|.
TGTGCCAGCAGCTCCGGGGGGGGACAGGGATCCCTGTACGAGCAGTACTTC
CASSSGGGQGSLYEQYF
>.|TRBJ1-4|TRBV11-2|.
TGTGCCAGCACCCTGGCAGGGAATGAAAAACTGTTTTTT
CASTLAGNEKLFF
>.|TRBJ1-3|TRBV6-2/TRBV6-3|.
TGTGCCAGCAGTTACCTGGGGCGAAGAAACACCATATATTTT
CASSYLGRRNTIYF
>.|TRBJ1-5|TRBV3-1/TRBV3-2|TRBD1
TGTGCCAGCAGCCAAGATCTCGGGACAGGTGGATTGACTAGAGGTCAGCCCCAGCATTTT
CASSQDLGTGGLTRGQPQHF
>.|TRBJ2-7|TRBV6-6|.
TGTGCCAGCAGGGGGAGCGGGACAGGATCCTACGAGCAGTACTTC
CASRGSGTGSYEQYF
>.|TRBJ1-2|TRBV7-3|.
TGTGCCAGCTTTCAGCGGGCAGCGCCGGGCTACACCTTC
CASFQRAAPGYTF
>.|TRBJ2-1|TRBV4-3|.
TGCGCCAGCAGCCAAGGAGAGGGCGATGAGCAGTTCTTC
CASSQGEGDEQFF
>.|TRBJ2-2|TRBV6-5|TRBD2
TGTGCCAGCAGGCGGGGGGGCCGGGACACCGGGGAGCTGTTTTTT
CASRRGGRDTGELFF
>.|TRBJ1-1|TRBV18|TRBD1
TGTGCCAGCTCAGCGCTAGGGGGCGCTGCTCAAACTGAAGCTTTCTTT
CASSALGGAAQTEAFF
>once|TRBJ2-1|TRBV7-6|.
TGTGCCAGCAGCTTAAGTAGCGGAGCTTACAATGAGCAGTTCTTC
CASSLSSGAYNEQFF
>.|TRBJ2-7|TRBV20-1|.
TGCAGTGCTAGTGTTCCGGGGAGCTTCGACGAGCAGTACTTC
CSASVPGSFDEQYF
>.|TRBJ1-2|TRBV7-2|.
TGTGCCAGCAGATCAGGAGGCTATGGCTACACCTTC
CASRSGGYGYTF
>.|TRBJ2-5|TRBV12-3/TRBV12-4|TRBD1
TGTGCCAGCAGTTTGACAGGGAAAGAGACCCAGTACTTC
CASSLTGKETQYF
>.|TRBJ2-5|TRBV10-3|TRBD1
TGTGCCATCAGTGGGGACAGCCAAGAGACCCAGTACTTC
CAISGDSQETQYF
>.|TRBJ1-1|TRBV6-5|TRBD1
TGTGCCAGCAGTTACTCGGACAGGCGGAACACTGAAGCTTTCTTT
CASSYSDRRNTEAFF
>few|TRBJ2-5|TRBV30|.
TGTGCCTGGATCACTTCCCTGGGACATTCAGGGGCCCAGTACTTC
CAWITSLGHSGAQYF
>.|TRBJ2-7|TRBV4-3|.
TGCGCCAGCAGCCAAGTCGGTAACCCCGCGTACGAGCAGTACTTC
CASSQVGNPAYEQYF
>.|TRBJ2-5|TRBV21-1|.
TGTGCCATCGGACTAGCGGGCAAGACCCAGTACTTC
CAIGLAGKTQYF
>.|TRBJ2-1|TRBV9|.
TGTGCCAGCAGCGTAGGTGAAGGAGGGTATGATGAGCAGTTCTTC
CASSVGEGGYDEQFF
>.|TRBJ2-7|TRBV12-3/TRBV12-4|TRBD1
TGTGCCAGCAGTCCGGGACAGGTGCACGAGCAGTACTTC
CASSPGQVHEQYF
>.|TRBJ2-5|TRBV11-3|TRBD2
TGTGCCAGCAGCTACGGACTAGCGGGGGGGCACGAGACCCAGTACTTC
CASSYGLAGGHETQYF
>.|TRBJ1-4|TRBV6-5|.
TGTGCCAGCAGACAAAAGGGAGGGTCCCAAAAACTGTTTTTT
CASRQKGGSQKLFF
>.|TRBJ2-7|TRBV5-1|.
TGCGCCAGCAGCTTCAGACTAGCCTACGAGCAGTACTTC
CASSFRLAYEQYF
>once|TRBJ1-5|TRBV18|.
TGTGCCAGCTCACTCGCCGGACAGTTTCAGCCCCAGCATTTT
CASSLAGQFQPQHF
>.|TRBJ1-4|TRBV5-4|TRBD1
TGTGCCAGCAGCTTGAAATCAGGGGGTGAAAAACTGTTTTTT
CASSLKSGGEKLFF
>.|TRBJ1-5|TRBV6-1|TRBD1
TGTGCCAGCAGTGAAGGATTGTTGCGGGACAGGAATCAGCCCCAGCATTTT
CASSEGLLRDRNQPQHF
>.|TRBJ2-1|TRBV14|TRBD2
TGTGCCAGCAATAGGCTAGCGGGGGCCACTATCGAGCTGAATGAGCAGTTCTTC
CASNRLAGATIELNEQFF
>.|TRBJ2-3|TRBV10-3|TRBD1
TGTGCCATCAGTGATTCTGGGACAGGGGGCATTGCGGATACGCAGTATTTT
CAISDSGTGGIADTQYF
>.|TRBJ2-3|TRBV12-3/TRBV12-4|TRBD1
TGTGCCAGCAGTCCACCGGGGGACAGGACGCAGTATTTT
CASSPPGDRTQYF
>.|TRBJ1-6|TRBV11-2|TRBD1
TGTGCCAGCAGCCCACGACAGGGGAATTCACCCCTCCACTTT
CASSPRQGNSPLHF
>.|TRBJ1-1|TRBV18|TRBD1
TGTGCCAGCTCACCGATGGACAGGGGCGAAGCTTTCTTT
CASSPMDRGEAFF
>.|TRBJ2-7|TRBV3-1/TRBV3-2|.
TGTGCCAGCAGCCAAGACTCTGGAGCCTACGAGCAGTACTTC
CASSQDSGAYEQYF
>.|TRBJ2-2|TRBV7-2|TRBD2
TGTGCCAGCAGTGGACTAGCGGGGGTCACCGGGGAGCTGTTTTTT
CASSGLAGVTGELFF
>.|TRBJ2-7|TRBV4-1|.
TGCGCCAGCAGCCAGCAGGGGACCGGGACACCGTACTTC
CASSQQGTGTPYF
>once|TRBJ2-2|TRBV7-9|.
TGTGCCAGCAGCTTGATCGTACCGGGACTCCTCACCGGGGAGCTGTTTTTT
CASSLIVPGLLTGELFF
>.|TRBJ1-4|TRBV12-3/TRBV12-4|.
TGTGCCAGCAGTTTAGAGAGTTTTGAAAAACTGTTTTTT
CASSLESFEKLFF
>.|TRBJ2-5|TRBV5-4|TRBD1
TGTGCCAGCAGACCAGGGACAGGGGGGCAAGAGACCCAGTACTTC
CASRPGTGGQETQYF
>.|TRBJ2-5|TRBV6-6|.
TGTGCCAGCAGTTACTCGTCCAGCAGGGGAGAGACCCAGTACTTC
CASSYSSSRGETQYF
>.|TRBJ2-1|TRBV18|TRBD2
TGTGCCAGCTCACCAGCCGGACTAGCGGGGAACAATGAGCAGTTCTTC
CASSPAGLAGNNEQFF
>once|TRBJ2-5|TRBV3-1/TRBV3-2|TRBD2
TGTGCCAGCAGCCAAGCGAGGACTAGCGGGGGGCCTAAGAGGGAGACCCAGTACTTC
CASSQARTSGGPKRETQYF
>.|TRBJ1-5|TRBV12-2|.
TGTGCAAGTCGCTTAAGTTTTTCCCAGGGGCCCCTCCGCAAATATAGCAATCAGCCCCAGCATTTT
CASRLSFSQGPLRKYSNQPQHF
>.|TRBJ2-5|TRBV11-1|TRBD1
TGTGCCAGCAGCCCCGGGACAGGGGTACAAGAGACCCAGTACTTC
CASSPGTGVQETQYF
>.|TRBJ2-1|TRBV6-2/TRBV6-3|.
TGTGCCAGCAGTGGGCAGGGATTCGGCGAGCAGTTCTTC
CASSGQGFGEQFF
>.|TRBJ1-5|TRBV15|.
TGTGCCACCAGCAGAGGTACGGGAAATCAGCCCCAGCATTTT
CATSRGTGNQPQHF
>.|TRBJ2-2|TRBV14|.
TGTGCCAGCAGCCAAGACAGGGTGGTAGGGGAGCTGTTTTTT
CASSQDRVVGELFF
>once|TRBJ1-5|TRBV7-9|.
TGTGCCAGCAGCTTAGATTCAGGCAATCAGCCCCAGCATTTT
CASSLDSGNQPQHF
>.|TRBJ2-7|TRBV7-6|.
TGTGCCAGCAGCTTAGCCGCGGGGCTTAACCCCCACGAGCAGTACTTC
CASSLAAGLNPHEQYF
>.|TRBJ2-3|TRBV11-1|TRBD1
TGTGCCAGCAGCTATGGACAGGATAGCACAGATACGCAGTATTTT
CASSYGQDSTDTQYF
>.|TRBJ2-3|TRBV15|TRBD1
TGTGCCACCTCCCCGGGACAGGACACAGATACGCAGTATTTT
CATSPGQDTDTQYF
>.|TRBJ1-5|TRBV11-2|TRBD1
TGTGCCAGCAGCGCCGGGACAGGGGTAGGCCAGCCCCAGCATTTT
CASSAGTGVGQPQHF
>.|TRBJ2-2|TRBV14|.
TGTGCCAGCAGCCTGGGGGGGAACACCGGGGAGCTGTTTTTT
CASSLGGNTGELFF
>.|TRBJ1-5|TRBV6-5|.
TGTGCCAGCAGGGACCGACAGTCTTTCAGTCAGCCCCAGCATTTT
CASRDRQSFSQPQHF